This TCR beta chain was identified in a study of cytomegalovirus exposure and HLA in healthy donors. In the study overall: Across almost 400 genotyped donors, roughly 85% landed in the Caucasian-associated ancestry cluster.

The V end was cut by 3 bases, the J end by 6 bases, with 14 bases between. CDR1 and CDR2 (germline): SGHTA, FQGTGA. CDR3 length equals 14 residues. The PCR was carried out with 60 Vbeta primers and 13 Jbeta primers. Sequencing used immunoSEQ multiplex PCR; TCRdb keeps in-frame clones, though not all of them. The sample includes some 90,000 clones, approximately 80% of them seen just once. About this clone itself: What it binds is unknown. Without the conserved terminal phenylalanine or tryptophan, this CDR3 likely stems from a read error.

Findings of the study overall: In an earlier analysis, productive rearrangement rates for most beta V segments clustered near 87% or 30%. A reported reduction in N-insertions relative to the approximately 670-donor mean was seen in an Asian-associated ancestry cluster in a later analysis.

The V and J genes are TRBV7-3 and TRBJ1-1; the D gene is possibly TRBD1 (6 bases). The clonotype was recovered from a man under 40 in good health and CMV-seropositive. Sequenced input: PBMCs. The CDR3, as DNA: TGTGCCAGCAGCTTTACCCCAGGGGTCCCTGAAGCTTTCCTT. Its protein product is CASSFTPGVPEAFL.